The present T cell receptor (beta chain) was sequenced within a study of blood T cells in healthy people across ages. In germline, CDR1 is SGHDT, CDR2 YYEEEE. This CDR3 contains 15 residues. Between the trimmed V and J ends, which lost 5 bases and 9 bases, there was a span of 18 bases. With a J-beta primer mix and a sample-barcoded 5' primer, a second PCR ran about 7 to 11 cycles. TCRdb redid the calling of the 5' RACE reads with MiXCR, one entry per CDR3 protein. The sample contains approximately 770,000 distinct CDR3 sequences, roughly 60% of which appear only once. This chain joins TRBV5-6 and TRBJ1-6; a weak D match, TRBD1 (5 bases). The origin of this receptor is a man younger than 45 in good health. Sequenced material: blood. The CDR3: CASRSLGAGSSPLHF. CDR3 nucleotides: TGTGCCAGCAGATCTTTAGGGGCAGGGAGTTCACCCCTCCACTTT.